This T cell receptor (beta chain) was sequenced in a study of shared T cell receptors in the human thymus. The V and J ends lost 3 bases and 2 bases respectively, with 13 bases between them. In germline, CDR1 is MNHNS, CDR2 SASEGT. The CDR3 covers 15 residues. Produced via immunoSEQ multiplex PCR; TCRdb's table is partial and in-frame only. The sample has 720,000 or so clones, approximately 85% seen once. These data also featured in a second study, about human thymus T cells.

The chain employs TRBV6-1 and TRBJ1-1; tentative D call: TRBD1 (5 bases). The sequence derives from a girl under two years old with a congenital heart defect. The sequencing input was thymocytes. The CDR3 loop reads CASSDCRAPNTEAFF. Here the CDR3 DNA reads TGTGCCAGCAGTGACTGCAGGGCCCCTAACACTGAAGCTTTCTTT.